The 12 T cell receptor beta chains given below trace back to one sample, sequenced in a study of blood T cell repertoires in COVID-19 (dated by TCRdb to 2018 to 2021). Libraries were constructed by the immunoSEQ multiplex PCR assay. This is the immuneACCESS table as TCRdb keeps it, with only in-frame sequences that have V and J called. A part of the clones is gone; compared with another copy, unresolved V genes explain less than half, and the rest is unexplained. The sample table contains roughly 270,000 clones; only one count was recorded for less than 85% of them. The ten largest clones represent under 3% of the sample. Sequenced: PBMCs or T cells enriched from blood (not recorded which). The origin of the receptors is a woman in her forties or fifties who had recovered from COVID-19.

Concerning this clone itself: The sample carries other DNA sequences with the same CDR3. The chain recombines TRBV11-2 with TRBJ1-2, with 7 bases lining up with TRBD1. The CDR3 totals 13 residues. Looked up from germline, CDR1 is SGHAT and CDR2 is FQNNGV. Trimming cost V 1 base and J 6 bases; bases outside gene matches: 2. This CDR3 reads CASSLGTGDGYTF. CDR3 sequence (DNA): TGTGCCAGCAGCTTAGGTACAGGGGATGGCTACACCTTC.

The gene calls are TRBV30 and TRBJ2-3, with TRBD1 as a possible D gene (7 bases). CDR1 is GTSNPN and CDR2 is SVGIG in the germline V gene (reference sequence). CDR3 length: 16 amino acids. V was cut by 4 bases and J by 4 bases, with 21 bases left in between. The CDR3 loop reads CAWTRRGLRGADTQYF. Here the CDR3 DNA reads TGTGCCTGGACGAGAAGGGGGCTGAGGGGGGCAGATACGCAGTATTTT.

This chain joins TRBV6-2 or TRBV6-3 and TRBJ1-5; no clear D gene. The CDR3 loop spans 14 amino acids. Trimming shortened V by 2 bases and J by 4 bases, and 9 bases separated the two germline ends. Germline V lookup: CDR1 MNHEY, CDR2 SVGEGT. The CDR3 DNA reads TGTGCCAGCAGTTACCAGGTTGGGAATCAGCCCCAGCATTTT. Encoded protein: CASSYQVGNQPQHF.

This clone was recorded only once. This chain links TRBV7-9 with TRBJ2-5, with 12 bases that match TRBD2. CDR3 length: 16 residues. Per the germline V gene, CDR1 is SEHNR and CDR2 is FQNEAQ (reference sequence). V gave up 4 bases and J gave up 5 bases; unmatched junction bases: 8. The CDR3: CASSSGLAGVSETQYF. DNA of the CDR3: TGTGCCAGCAGCTCGGGACTAGCGGGCGTTTCGGAGACCCAGTACTTC.

A single count supports this clone. The chain couples TRBV7-9 to TRBJ2-5, with D maybe TRBD2 (6 bases). This CDR3 comprises 14 residues. The V end was cut by 4 bases, the J end by 9 bases, with 18 bases between. Germline assignment: CDR1 SEHNR and CDR2 FQNEAQ (reference sequence). The CDR3 nucleotides read TGTGCCAGCAGCTACGGGACTGCCGCGGGGTCCCAGTACTTC. Its protein is CASSYGTAAGSQYF.

CDR3 bases: TGTGCCAGCAGGGACAGGGGTCCGGATGGGCCCCAGCATTTT. Translating it yields CASRDRGPDGPQHF. The rearrangement uses TRBV28 and TRBJ1-5; 9 bases are a match to TRBD1. Germline values: CDR1 MDHEN, CDR2 SYDVKM. The CDR3 has 14 amino acids. The trim removed 6 bases at V and 9 bases at J, leaving 9 bases unmatched. The entire variable domain, with the rest obtained from reference TRBV28 and TRBJ1-5, is as follows: DVKVTQSSRYLVKRTGEKVFLECVQDMDHENMFWYRQDPGLGLRLIYFSYDVKMKEKGDIPEGYSVSREKKERFSLILESASTNQTSMYLCASRDRGPDGPQHFGDGTRLSIL.

The chain uses TRBV27 and TRBJ2-3, with a tentative D call TRBD1 (5 bases). Germline V gene sequence: CDR1 MNHEY, CDR2 SMNVEV (reference sequence). Trimming removed 5 bases from V and 7 bases from J, with 13 bases in between. This CDR3 is 13 amino acids long. This CDR3 reads CASSKLRDHTQYF. CDR3 coding DNA: TGTGCCAGCAGTAAACTCAGGGATCATACGCAGTATTTT.

V and J are TRBV27 and TRBJ1-1; tentatively, D is TRBD1 (6 bases). The V end was cut by 2 bases, the J end by 5 bases, with 15 bases between. Germline CDR1 reads MNHEY; CDR2 reads SMNVEV (reference sequence). CDR3 length equals 15 residues. CDR3 nucleotides: TGTGCCAGCAGTTTACTCAGACAGGTTGATACTGAAGCTTTCTTT. It yields the protein CASSLLRQVDTEAFF.

In this sample, this clone turned up once. The chain couples TRBV28 to TRBJ1-1; D possibly corresponds to TRBD1 (5 bases). The germline V gene encodes CDR1 MDHEN and CDR2 SYDVKM. The CDR3 extends over 15 amino acids. V lost 5 bases and J 13 bases, leaving 26 bases between the germline ends. CDR3 DNA sequence: TGTGCCAGCAGTCCCCATGGGGAGGGGCTGAGGTTCGGTTTCTTT. It encodes CASSPHGEGLRFGFF.

This rearrangement joins TRBV6-5 to TRBJ2-7; 7 positions agree with TRBD1. The CDR3 has 15 amino acids. Losses at the gene ends were 6 bases for V and 2 bases for J; bases not matched to a gene: 10. Looked up from germline, CDR1 is MNHEY and CDR2 is SVGAGI. The CDR3 loop reads CASRDPDRYAYEQYF. CDR3 coding DNA: TGTGCCAGCAGGGACCCGGACAGGTACGCCTACGAGCAGTACTTC.

The chain employs TRBV2 and TRBJ1-5; no reliable D call. Deletions cut 8 bases from V and 6 bases from J, with 11 bases between. Germline values: CDR1 SNHLY, CDR2 FYNNEI. The CDR3 is 12 residues long. CDR3 in amino acids: CASRLDSQPQHF. The CDR3 coding sequence is TGTGCCAGCCGATTAGATTCTCAGCCCCAGCATTTT.

The rearrangement links TRBV7-2 to TRBJ2-7, with TRBD2 matching over 9 bases. The CDR3 length is 15 residues. The V gene end was trimmed by 1 base and the J gene end by 2 bases; junction bases not matched to a gene: 3. Germline V gene sequence: CDR1 SGHTA, CDR2 FQGNSA. The CDR3 nucleotides are TGTGCCAGCAGCTTAGGACTAGCGGCCGCCTACGAGCAGTACTTC. Protein: CASSLGLAAAYEQYF.